Given below is one TCR beta chain in context. Its antigen is unknown. The record originates from a study of T cell responses to AZD1222 COVID-19 vaccine. Overall study findings and caveats: Repertoire samples came only from after the peak T cell response. Compared with day 0, the breadth and depth of the Spike-specific TCR repertoire rose significantly after two doses of AZD1222.

Libraries were prepared by immunoSEQ multiplex PCR; TCRdb keeps only in-frame clonotypes and omits some of them. The sample includes roughly 120,000 clones, around 90% seen only once; the top ten take over 12%. Trimming removed 1 base from V and 3 bases from J; junction bases left unmatched: 3. The CDR3 totals 14 residues. CDR1 is SGHRS, CDR2 YFSETQ, per germline. The genes are TRBV5-1 and TRBJ2-7, with 8 bases that match TRBD1. The source material was peripheral blood, sampled 28 days after the second AZD1222 dose. The origin of this receptor is an adult who received the AZD1222 COVID-19 vaccine. CDR3 DNA sequence: TGCGCCAGCAGCTTGATCGGGACAGGCTACGAGCAGTACTTC. This gives the protein CASSLIGTGYEQYF.